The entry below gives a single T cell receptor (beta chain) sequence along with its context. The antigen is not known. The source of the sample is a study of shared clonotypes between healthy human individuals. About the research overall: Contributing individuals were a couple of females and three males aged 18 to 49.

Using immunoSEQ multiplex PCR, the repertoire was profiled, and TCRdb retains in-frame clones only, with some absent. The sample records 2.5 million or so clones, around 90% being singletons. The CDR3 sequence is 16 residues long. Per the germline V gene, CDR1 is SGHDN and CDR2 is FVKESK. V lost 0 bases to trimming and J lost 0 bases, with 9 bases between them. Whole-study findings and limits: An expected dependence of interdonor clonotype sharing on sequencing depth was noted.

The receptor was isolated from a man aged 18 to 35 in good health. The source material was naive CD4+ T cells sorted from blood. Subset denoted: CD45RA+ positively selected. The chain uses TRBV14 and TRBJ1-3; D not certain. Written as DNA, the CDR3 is TGTGCCAGCAGCCAAGACGGGCATTACTCTGGAAACACCATATATTTT. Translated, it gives CASSQDGHYSGNTIYF. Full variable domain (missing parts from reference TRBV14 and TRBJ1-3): EAGVTQFPSHSVIEKGQTVTLRCDPISGHDNLYWYRRVMGKEIKFLLHFVKESKQDESGMPNNRFLAERTGGTYSTLKVQPAELEDSGVYFCASSQDGHYSGNTIYFGEGSWLTVV.